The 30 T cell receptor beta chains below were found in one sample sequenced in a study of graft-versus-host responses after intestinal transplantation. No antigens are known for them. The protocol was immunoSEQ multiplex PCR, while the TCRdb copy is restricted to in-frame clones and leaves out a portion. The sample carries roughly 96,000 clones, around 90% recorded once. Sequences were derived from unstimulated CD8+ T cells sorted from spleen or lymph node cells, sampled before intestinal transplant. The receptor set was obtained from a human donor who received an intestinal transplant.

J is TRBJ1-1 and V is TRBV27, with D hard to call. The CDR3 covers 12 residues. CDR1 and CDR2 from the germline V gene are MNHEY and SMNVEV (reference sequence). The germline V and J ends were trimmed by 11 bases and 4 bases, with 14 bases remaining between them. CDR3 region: CAVLRSGTEAFF. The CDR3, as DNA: TGTGCCGTTCTTCGGTCGGGCACTGAAGCTTTCTTT.

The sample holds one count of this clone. The CDR3 DNA is TGCAGCGTTGACCTCCGGGACAGGGTATACAATGAGCAGTTCTTC. It is translated as CSVDLRDRVYNEQFF. This rearrangement joins TRBV29-1 to TRBJ2-1, with 9 bases matching TRBD1. Losses at the gene ends were 3 bases for V and 4 bases for J; bases not matched to a gene: 7. The CDR3 runs to 15 residues. The germline gives CDR1 SQVTM, CDR2 ANQGSEA.

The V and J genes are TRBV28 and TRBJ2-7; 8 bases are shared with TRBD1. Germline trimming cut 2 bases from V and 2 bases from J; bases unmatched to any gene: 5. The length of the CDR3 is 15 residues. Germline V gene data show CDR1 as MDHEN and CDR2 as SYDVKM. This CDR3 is CASSLTTGEAYEQYF. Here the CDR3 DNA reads TGTGCCAGCAGTTTAACGACAGGGGAAGCCTACGAGCAGTACTTC.

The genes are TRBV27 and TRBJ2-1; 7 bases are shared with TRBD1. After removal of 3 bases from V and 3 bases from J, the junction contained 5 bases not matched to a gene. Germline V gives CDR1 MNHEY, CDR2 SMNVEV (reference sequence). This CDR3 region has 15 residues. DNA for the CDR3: TGTGCCAGCAGTTTTGTTGCAGGGGGCTACAATGAGCAGTTCTTC. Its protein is CASSFVAGGYNEQFF.

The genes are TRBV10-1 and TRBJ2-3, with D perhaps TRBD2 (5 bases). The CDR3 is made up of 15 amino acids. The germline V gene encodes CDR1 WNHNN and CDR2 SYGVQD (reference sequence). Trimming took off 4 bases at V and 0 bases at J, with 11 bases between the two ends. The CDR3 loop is CASSVKDSSTDTQYF. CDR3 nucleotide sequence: TGCGCCAGCAGTGTGAAGGACTCTAGCACAGATACGCAGTATTTT.

The CDR3 region is CASSQVGGATEAFF. The CDR3 coding sequence is TGCGCCAGCAGCCAAGTGGGGGGGGCCACTGAAGCTTTCTTT. The chain carries TRBV4-3 and TRBJ1-1, with D possibly being TRBD1 (6 bases). The CDR3 runs to 14 residues. Germline lookup yields CDR1 LGHNA and CDR2 YSLEER. The ends were cut back, 1 base at V and 4 bases at J, with 10 bases in the middle.

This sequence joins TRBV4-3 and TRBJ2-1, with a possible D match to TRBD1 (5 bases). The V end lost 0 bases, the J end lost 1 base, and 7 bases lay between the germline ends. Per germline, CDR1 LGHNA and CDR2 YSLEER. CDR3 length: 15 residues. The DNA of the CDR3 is TGCGCCAGCAGCCAAGATGCAGGGTCCTACAATGAGCAGTTCTTC. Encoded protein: CASSQDAGSYNEQFF.

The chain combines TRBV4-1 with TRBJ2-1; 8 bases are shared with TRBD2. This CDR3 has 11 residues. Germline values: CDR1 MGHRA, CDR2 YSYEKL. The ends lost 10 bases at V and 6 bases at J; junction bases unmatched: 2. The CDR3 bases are TGCGCCACCGGGGGGGGCAATGAGCAGTTCTTC. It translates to CATGGGNEQFF.

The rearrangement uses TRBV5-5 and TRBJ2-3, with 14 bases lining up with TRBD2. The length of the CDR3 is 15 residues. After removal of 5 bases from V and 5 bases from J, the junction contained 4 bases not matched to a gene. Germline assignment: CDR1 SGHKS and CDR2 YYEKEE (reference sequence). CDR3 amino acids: CASSPGTSGGDTQYF. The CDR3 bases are TGTGCCAGCAGTCCCGGGACTAGCGGGGGAGATACGCAGTATTTT.

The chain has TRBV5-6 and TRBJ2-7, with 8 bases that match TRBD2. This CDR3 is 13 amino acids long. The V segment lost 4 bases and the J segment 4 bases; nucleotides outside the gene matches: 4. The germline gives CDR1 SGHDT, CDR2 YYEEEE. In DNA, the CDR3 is TGTGCCAGCAGCACCTCGGGGGGGTACGAGCAGTACTTC. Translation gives CASSTSGGYEQYF. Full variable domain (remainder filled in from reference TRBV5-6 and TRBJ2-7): DAGVTQSPTHLIKTRGQQVTLRCSPKSGHDTVSWYQQALGQGPQFIFQYYEEEERQRGNFPDRFSGHQFPNYSSELNVNALLLGDSALYLCASSTSGGYEQYFGPGTRLTVT.

CDR3 loop: CSVEIETAYEQYF. The DNA for the CDR3 is TGCAGCGTTGAAATAGAGACAGCCTACGAGCAGTACTTC. The V gene is TRBV29-1, the J gene TRBJ2-7; perhaps TRBD1 as D (5 bases). The CDR3 spans 13 residues. The V end was cut by 2 bases, the J end by 2 bases, with 10 bases between. Germline V gene data show CDR1 as SQVTM and CDR2 as ANQGSEA.

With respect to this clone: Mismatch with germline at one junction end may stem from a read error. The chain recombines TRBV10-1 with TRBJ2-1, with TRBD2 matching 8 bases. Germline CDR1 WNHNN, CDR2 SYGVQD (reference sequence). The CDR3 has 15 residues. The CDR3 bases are TGCGCCGGCAGTGACCGGCGGGGGGCCCCCAATGAGCAGTTCTTC. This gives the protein CAGSDRRGAPNEQFF.

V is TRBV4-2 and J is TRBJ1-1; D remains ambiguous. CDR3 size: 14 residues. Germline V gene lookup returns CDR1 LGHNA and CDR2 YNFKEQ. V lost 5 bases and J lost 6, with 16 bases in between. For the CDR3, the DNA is TGTGCCAGCAGCTCCCCGGCAGGTAAGGCTGAAGCTTTCTTT. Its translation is CASSSPAGKAEAFF.

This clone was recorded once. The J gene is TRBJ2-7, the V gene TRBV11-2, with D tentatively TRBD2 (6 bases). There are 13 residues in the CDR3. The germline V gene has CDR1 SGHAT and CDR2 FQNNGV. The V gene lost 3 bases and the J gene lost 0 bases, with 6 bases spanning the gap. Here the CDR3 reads CASSFGSSYEQYF. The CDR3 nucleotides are TGTGCCAGCAGCTTCGGGAGCTCCTACGAGCAGTACTTC.

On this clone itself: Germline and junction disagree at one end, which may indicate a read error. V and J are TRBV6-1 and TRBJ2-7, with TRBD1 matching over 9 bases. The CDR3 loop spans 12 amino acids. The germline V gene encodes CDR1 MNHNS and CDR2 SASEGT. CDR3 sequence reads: CASSEGGTGCSF. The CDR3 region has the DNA TGTGCCAGCAGTGAAGGAGGGACAGGGTGCAGCTTC.

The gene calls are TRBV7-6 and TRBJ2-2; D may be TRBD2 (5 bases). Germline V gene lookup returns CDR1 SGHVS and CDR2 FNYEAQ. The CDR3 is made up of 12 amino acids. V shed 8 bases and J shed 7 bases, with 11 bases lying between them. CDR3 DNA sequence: TGTGCCAGCGCTGCCGGGGTCGGGGAGCTGTTTTTT. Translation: CASAAGVGELFF.

The CDR3 region has the DNA TGTGCCAGCAGTGAAATTTGGACAGAGCAGTACTTC. Protein product: CASSEIWTEQYF. J is TRBJ2-7 and V is TRBV6-1, with TRBD1 as a possible D gene (5 bases). Between the trimmed V and J ends, which lost 2 bases and 7 bases, there was a span of 9 bases. The CDR3 consists of 12 residues. The germline gives CDR1 MNHNS, CDR2 SASEGT.

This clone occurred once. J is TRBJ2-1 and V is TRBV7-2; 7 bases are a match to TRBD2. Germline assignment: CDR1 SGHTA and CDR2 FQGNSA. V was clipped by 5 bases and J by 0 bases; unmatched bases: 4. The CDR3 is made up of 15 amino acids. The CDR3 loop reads CASSLRDYSYNEQFF. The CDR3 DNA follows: TGTGCCAGCAGCCTCCGGGACTACTCCTACAATGAGCAGTTCTTC.

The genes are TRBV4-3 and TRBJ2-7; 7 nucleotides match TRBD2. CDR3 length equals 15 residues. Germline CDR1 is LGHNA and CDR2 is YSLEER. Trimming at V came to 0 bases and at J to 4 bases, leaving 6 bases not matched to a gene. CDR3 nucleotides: TGCGCCAGCAGCCAAGATCGGGGAGGGTCATACGAGCAGTACTTC. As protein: CASSQDRGGSYEQYF.

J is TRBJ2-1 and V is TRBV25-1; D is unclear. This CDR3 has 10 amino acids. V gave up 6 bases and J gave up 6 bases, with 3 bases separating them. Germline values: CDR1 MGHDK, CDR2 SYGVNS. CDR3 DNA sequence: TGTGCCAGCAGGGCCAATGAGCAGTTCTTC. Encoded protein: CASRANEQFF.

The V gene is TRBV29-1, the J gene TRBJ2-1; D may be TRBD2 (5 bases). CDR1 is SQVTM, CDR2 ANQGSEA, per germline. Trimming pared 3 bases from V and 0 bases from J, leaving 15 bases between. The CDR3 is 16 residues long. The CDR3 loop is CSVEVLAGTSYNEQFF. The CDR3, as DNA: TGCAGCGTTGAGGTCCTAGCTGGCACCTCCTACAATGAGCAGTTCTTC.

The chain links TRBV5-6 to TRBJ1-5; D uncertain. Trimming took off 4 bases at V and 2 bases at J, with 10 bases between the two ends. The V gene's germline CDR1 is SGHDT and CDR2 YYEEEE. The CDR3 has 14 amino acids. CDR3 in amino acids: CASSTRQGNQPQHF. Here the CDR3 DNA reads TGTGCCAGCAGCACTCGCCAGGGCAATCAGCCCCAGCATTTT.

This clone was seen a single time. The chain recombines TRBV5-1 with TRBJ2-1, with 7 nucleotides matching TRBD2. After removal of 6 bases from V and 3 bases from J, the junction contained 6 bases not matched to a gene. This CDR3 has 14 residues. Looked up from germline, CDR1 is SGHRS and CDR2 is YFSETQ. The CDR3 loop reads CASKEGGSYNEQFF. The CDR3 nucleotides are TGCGCCAGCAAGGAGGGAGGGAGCTACAATGAGCAGTTCTTC.

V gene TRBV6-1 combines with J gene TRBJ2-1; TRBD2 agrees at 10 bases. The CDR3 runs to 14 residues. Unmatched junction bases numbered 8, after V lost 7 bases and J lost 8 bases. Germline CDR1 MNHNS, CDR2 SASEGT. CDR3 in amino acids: CASTLAGVGDEQFF. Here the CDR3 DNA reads TGTGCCAGCACGCTAGCGGGAGTGGGCGATGAGCAGTTCTTC.

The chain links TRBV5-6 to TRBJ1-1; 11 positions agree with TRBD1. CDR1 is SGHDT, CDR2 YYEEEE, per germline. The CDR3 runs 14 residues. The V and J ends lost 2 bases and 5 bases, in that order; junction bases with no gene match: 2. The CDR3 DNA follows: TGTGCCAGCAGCTTTGGGACAGGGGGGACTGAAGCTTTCTTT. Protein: CASSFGTGGTEAFF.

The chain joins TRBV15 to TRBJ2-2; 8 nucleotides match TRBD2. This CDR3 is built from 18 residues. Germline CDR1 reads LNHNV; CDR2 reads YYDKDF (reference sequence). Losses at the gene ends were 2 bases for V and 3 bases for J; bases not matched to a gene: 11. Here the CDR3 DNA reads TGTGCCACCAGCAGACCCTGGACTAGCCCTCCGCACACCGGGGAGCTGTTTTTT. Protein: CATSRPWTSPPHTGELFF.

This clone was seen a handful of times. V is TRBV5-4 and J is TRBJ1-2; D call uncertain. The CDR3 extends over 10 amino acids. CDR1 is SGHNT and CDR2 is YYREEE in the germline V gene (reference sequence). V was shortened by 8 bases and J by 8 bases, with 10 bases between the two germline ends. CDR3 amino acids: CARTGGGYTF. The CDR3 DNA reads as TGTGCCAGGACGGGAGGAGGCTACACCTTC.

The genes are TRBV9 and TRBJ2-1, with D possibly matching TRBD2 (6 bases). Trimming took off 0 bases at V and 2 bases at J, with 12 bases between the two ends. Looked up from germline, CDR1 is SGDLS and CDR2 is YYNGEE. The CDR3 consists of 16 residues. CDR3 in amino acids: CASSVGASVAYNEQFF. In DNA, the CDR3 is TGTGCCAGCAGCGTAGGGGCTAGCGTTGCCTACAATGAGCAGTTCTTC.

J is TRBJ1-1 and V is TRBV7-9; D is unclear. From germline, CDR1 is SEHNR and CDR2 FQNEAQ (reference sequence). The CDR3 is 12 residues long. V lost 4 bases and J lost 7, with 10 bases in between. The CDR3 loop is CASSWQAYEAFF. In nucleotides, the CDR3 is TGTGCCAGCAGCTGGCAGGCTTATGAAGCTTTCTTT.

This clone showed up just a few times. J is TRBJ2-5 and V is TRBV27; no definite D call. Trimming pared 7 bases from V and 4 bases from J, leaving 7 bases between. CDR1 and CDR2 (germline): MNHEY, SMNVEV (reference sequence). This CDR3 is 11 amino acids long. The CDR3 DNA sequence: TGTGCCAGCACTCTAGGAGAGACCCAGTACTTC. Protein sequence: CASTLGETQYF.